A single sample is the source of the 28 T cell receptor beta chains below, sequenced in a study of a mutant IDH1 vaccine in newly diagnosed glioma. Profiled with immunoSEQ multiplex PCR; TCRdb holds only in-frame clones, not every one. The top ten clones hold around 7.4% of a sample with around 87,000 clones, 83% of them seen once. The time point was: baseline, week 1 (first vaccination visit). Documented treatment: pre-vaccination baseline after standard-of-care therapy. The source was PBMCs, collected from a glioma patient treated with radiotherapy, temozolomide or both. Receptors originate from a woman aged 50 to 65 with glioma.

This CDR3 reads CASSVGEGASYEQYF. In DNA, the CDR3 is TGTGCCAGCAGCGTAGGTGAGGGGGCCTCCTACGAGCAGTACTTC. This chain uses TRBV9 with TRBJ2-7; 7 bases line up with TRBD1. The junction had 3 bases not matched to a gene; V was cut back by 0 bases and J by 0 bases. The CDR3 totals 15 residues. The germline gives CDR1 SGDLS, CDR2 YYNGEE.

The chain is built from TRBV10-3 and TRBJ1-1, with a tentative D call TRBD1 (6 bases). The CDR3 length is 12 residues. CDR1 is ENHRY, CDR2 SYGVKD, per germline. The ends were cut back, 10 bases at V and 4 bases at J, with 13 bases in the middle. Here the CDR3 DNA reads TGTGCCACCCTAACAGGGACCACTGAAGCTTTCTTT. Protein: CATLTGTTEAFF.

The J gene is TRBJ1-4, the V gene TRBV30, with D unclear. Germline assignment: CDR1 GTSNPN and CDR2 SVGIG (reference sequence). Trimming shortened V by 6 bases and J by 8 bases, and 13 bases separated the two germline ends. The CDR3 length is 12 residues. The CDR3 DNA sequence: TGTGCCTGTGATGCAGGCTTGGAAAAACTGTTTTTT. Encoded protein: CACDAGLEKLFF.

DNA of the CDR3: TGTGCCAGCGCCGGGACAGAGCCCGAGCAGTACTTC. Its protein is CASAGTEPEQYF. The rearrangement uses TRBV6-4 and TRBJ2-7; 7 positions agree with TRBD1. The junction had 7 bases not matched to a gene; V was cut back by 8 bases and J by 6 bases. The CDR3 is 12 amino acids. CDR1 MRHNA and CDR2 SNTAGT come from the germline V gene.

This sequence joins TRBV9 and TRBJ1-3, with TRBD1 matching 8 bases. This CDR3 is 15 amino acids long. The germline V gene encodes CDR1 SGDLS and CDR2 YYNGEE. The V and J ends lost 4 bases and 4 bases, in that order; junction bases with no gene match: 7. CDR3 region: CASSPGGSEGNTIYF. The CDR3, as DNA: TGTGCCAGCAGCCCAGGGGGCTCGGAGGGAAACACCATATATTTT.

CDR3 amino acids: CASSVGGGPQYF. CDR3 DNA sequence: TGTGCCAGCAGCGTAGGGGGGGGACCCCAGTATTTT. The rearrangement uses TRBV9 and TRBJ2-3; 7 bases are a match to TRBD2. The CDR3 is 12 residues long. Germline lookup yields CDR1 SGDLS and CDR2 YYNGEE. V was clipped by 0 bases and J by 12 bases; unmatched bases: 4.

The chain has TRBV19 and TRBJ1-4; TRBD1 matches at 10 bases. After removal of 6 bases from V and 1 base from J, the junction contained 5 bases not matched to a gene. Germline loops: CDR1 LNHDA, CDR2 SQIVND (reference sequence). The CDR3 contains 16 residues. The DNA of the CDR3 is TGTGCCAGTAGAAAGACAGGGGGCAGAACTAATGAAAAACTGTTTTTT. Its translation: CASRKTGGRTNEKLFF.

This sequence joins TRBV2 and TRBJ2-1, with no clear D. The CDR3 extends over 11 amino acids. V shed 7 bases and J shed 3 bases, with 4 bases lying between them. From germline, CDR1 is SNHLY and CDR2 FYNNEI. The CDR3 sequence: CASTDYNEQFF. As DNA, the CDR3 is TGTGCCAGCACCGACTACAATGAGCAGTTCTTC.

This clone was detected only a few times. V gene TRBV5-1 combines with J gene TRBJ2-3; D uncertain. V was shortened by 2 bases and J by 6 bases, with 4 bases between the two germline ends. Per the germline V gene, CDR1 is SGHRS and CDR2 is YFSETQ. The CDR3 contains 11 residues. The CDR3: CASSFGDTQYF. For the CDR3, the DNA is TGCGCCAGCAGCTTCGGGGATACGCAGTATTTT.

The CDR3 nucleotides read TGCGCCAGCAGCCCTTCCAACGGGGAAAAACTGTTTTTT. As protein: CASSPSNGEKLFF. The gene calls are TRBV5-1 and TRBJ1-4, with D hard to call. The germline V and J ends were trimmed by 4 bases and 8 bases, with 12 bases remaining between them. Per germline, CDR1 SGHRS and CDR2 YFSETQ. The CDR3 length is 13 residues.

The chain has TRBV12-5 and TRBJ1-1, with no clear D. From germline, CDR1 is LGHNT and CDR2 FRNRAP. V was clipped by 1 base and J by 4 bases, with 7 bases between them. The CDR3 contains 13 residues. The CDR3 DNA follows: TGTGCTAGTGGTTTGGGTGCGGGCACTGAAGCTTTCTTT. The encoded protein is CASGLGAGTEAFF.

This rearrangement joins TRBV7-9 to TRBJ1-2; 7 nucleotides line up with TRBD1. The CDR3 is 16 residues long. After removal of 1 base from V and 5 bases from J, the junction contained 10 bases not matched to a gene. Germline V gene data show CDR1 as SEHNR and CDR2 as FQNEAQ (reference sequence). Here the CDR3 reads CASSLVRTGQDYGYTF. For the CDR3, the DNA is TGTGCCAGCAGCTTAGTAAGGACAGGACAGGATTATGGCTACACCTTC. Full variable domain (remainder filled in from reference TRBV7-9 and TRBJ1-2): DTGVSQNPRHKITKRGQNVTFRCDPISEHNRLYWYRQTLGQGPEFLTYFQNEAQLEKSRLLSDRFSAERPKGSFSTLEIQRTEQGDSAMYLCASSLVRTGQDYGYTFGSGTRLTVV.

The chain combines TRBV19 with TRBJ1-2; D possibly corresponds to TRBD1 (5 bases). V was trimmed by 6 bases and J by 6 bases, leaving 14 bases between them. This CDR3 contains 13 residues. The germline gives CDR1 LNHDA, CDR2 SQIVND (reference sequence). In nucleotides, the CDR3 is TGTGCCAGTAGACAAGTCGGGGGAAATGGCTACACCTTC. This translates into CASRQVGGNGYTF.

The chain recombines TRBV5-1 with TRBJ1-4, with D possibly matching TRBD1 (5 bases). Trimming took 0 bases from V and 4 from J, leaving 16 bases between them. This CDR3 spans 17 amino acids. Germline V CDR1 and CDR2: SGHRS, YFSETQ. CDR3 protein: CASSLAVGGTGNEKLFF. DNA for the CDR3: TGCGCCAGCAGCTTGGCCGTCGGTGGGACGGGTAATGAAAAACTGTTTTTT.

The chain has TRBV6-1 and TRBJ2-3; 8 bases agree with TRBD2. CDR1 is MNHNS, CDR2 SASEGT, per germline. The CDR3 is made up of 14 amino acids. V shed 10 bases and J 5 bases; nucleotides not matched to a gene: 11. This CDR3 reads CATNVRAGGDTQYF. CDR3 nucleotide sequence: TGTGCCACCAATGTCAGGGCGGGAGGAGATACGCAGTATTTT.

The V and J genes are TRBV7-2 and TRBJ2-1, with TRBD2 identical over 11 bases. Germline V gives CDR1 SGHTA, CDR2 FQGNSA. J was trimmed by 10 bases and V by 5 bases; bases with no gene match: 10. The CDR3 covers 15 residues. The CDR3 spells CASSLLAGGPGEQFF. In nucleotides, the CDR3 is TGTGCCAGCAGCCTTTTAGCGGGGGGGCCCGGAGAGCAGTTCTTC.

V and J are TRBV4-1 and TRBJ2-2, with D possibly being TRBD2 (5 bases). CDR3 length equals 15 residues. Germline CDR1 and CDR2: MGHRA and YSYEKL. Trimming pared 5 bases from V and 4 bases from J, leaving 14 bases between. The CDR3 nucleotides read TGCGCCAGCAGCAAGCCGGACGGAGGCACCGGGGAGCTGTTTTTT. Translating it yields CASSKPDGGTGELFF.

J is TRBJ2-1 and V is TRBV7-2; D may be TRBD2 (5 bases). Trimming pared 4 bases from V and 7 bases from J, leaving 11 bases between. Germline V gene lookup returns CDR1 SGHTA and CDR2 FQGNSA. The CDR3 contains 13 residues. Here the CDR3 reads CASSSRTGNEQFF. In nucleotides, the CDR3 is TGTGCCAGCAGCTCACGGACGGGAAATGAGCAGTTCTTC.

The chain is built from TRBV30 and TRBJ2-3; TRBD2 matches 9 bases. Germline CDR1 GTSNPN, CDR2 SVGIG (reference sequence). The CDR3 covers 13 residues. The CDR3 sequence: CALAGGAADTQYF. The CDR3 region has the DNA TGTGCATTGGCGGGGGGGGCCGCAGATACGCAGTATTTT.

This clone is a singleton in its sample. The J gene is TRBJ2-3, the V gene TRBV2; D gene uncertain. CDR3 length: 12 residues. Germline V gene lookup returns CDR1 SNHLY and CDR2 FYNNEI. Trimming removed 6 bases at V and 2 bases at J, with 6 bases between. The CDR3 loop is CASSQVTDTQYF. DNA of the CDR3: TGTGCCAGCAGCCAGGTCACAGATACGCAGTATTTT.

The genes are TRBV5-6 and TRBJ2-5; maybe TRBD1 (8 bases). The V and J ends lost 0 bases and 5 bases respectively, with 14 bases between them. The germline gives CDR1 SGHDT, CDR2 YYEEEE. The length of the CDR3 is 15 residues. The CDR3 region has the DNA TGTGCCAGCAGCTTGGTGACAGGGGAGGGGGAGACCCAGTACTTC. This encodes CASSLVTGEGETQYF. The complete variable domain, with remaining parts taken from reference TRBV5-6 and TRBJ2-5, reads DAGVTQSPTHLIKTRGQQVTLRCSPKSGHDTVSWYQQALGQGPQFIFQYYEEEERQRGNFPDRFSGHQFPNYSSELNVNALLLGDSALYLCASSLVTGEGETQYFGPGTRLLVL.

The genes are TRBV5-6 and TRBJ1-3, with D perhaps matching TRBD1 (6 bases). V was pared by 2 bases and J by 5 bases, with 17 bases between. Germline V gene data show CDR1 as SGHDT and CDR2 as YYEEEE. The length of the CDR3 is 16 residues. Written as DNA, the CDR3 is TGTGCCAGCAGCTTAAATGTGGGGGCAGCGCGAAACACCATATATTTT. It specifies CASSLNVGAARNTIYF.

CDR3 loop: CASSRDLGEQYF. As DNA, the CDR3 is TGTGCCAGCAGTCGGGACCTCGGGGAGCAGTACTTC. The J gene is TRBJ2-7, the V gene TRBV6-5; D is possibly TRBD1 or TRBD2 (5 bases each). In germline, CDR1 is MNHEY, CDR2 SVGAGI. Trimming took 5 bases from V and 7 from J, leaving 12 bases between them. The CDR3 extends over 12 amino acids.

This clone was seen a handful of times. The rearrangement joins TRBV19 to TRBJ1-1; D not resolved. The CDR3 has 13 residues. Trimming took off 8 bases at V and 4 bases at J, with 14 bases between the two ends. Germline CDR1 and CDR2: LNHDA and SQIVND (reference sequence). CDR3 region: CASSDAVVTEAFF. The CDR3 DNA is TGTGCCAGTTCCGATGCGGTTGTCACTGAAGCTTTCTTT.

The CDR3 here is CASSQDPWGAYQETQYF. Here the CDR3 DNA reads TGCGCCAGCAGCCAAGATCCTTGGGGGGCGTACCAAGAGACCCAGTACTTC. The V and J genes are TRBV4-1 and TRBJ2-5, with D perhaps matching TRBD1 or TRBD2 (6 bases each). The CDR3 has 17 residues. V shed 0 bases and J shed 0 bases, with 14 bases lying between them. Looked up from germline, CDR1 is MGHRA and CDR2 is YSYEKL.

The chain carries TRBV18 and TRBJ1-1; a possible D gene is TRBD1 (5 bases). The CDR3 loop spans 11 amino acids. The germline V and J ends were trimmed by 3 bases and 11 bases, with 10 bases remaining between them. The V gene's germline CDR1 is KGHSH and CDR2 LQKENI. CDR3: CASSPGGEAFF. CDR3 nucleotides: TGTGCCAGCTCACCGGGGGGGGAGGCTTTCTTT.

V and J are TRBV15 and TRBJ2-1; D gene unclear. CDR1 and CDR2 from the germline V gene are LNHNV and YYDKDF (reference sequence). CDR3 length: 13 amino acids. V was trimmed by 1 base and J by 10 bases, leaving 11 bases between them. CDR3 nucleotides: TGTGCCACCAGCAGAGTAGGGTATGGCGAGCAGTTCTTC. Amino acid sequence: CATSRVGYGEQFF.

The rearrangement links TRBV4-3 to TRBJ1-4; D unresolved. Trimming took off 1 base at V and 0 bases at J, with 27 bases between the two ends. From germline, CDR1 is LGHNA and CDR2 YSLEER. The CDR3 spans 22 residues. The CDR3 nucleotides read TGCGCCAGCAGCCAAGTCCGCCCTACTAGGTCACTCCCACTTCCAACTAATGAAAAACTGTTTTTT. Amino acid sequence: CASSQVRPTRSLPLPTNEKLFF.